One and the same sample provided the 32 T cell receptor beta chains below, sequenced in a study of T cells after yellow fever vaccination (dated by TCRdb to about 2019). Libraries were prepared through 5' RACE. Sequenced on an Illumina HiSeq 2500. TCRdb handled the public reads itself, with Q25 trimming in fastp and clone calling in MiXCR, and kept productive beta chains. Each record represents a unique CDR3 protein, reported with the most common genes and DNA among its rows. This sample holds roughly 330,000 distinct CDR3 sequences; around 6.8% were observed only once. The top ten clonotypes cover roughly a sixth of the sample. The sample's treatment or condition label, in plain terms: live attenuated yellow fever vaccine strain. Sequenced here: PBMCs, sampled around 45 days after the first yellow fever vaccination. The source of these receptors is a man in his late teens or twenties who received the YFV17D yellow fever vaccine.

This clonotype was seen a few times. This chain uses TRBV14 with TRBJ2-5; D ambiguous. Trimming took 2 bases from V and 2 from J, leaving 18 bases between them. The CDR3 totals 17 residues. Germline V lookup: CDR1 SGHDN, CDR2 FVKESK. CDR3 DNA: TGTGCCAGCAGCCAAAATAAAGAACTAATAAGACAAGAGACCCAGTACTTC. Its translation: CASSQNKELIRQETQYF.

This chain joins TRBV15 and TRBJ2-5; tentatively, D is TRBD1 (5 bases). Trimming took 5 bases from V and 2 from J, leaving 12 bases between them. The germline V gene encodes CDR1 LNHNV and CDR2 YYDKDF (reference sequence). CDR3 size: 14 residues. This CDR3 reads CATSSTVLQETQYF. The DNA for the CDR3 is TGTGCCACCAGCTCGACAGTGCTACAAGAGACCCAGTACTTC. The full variable domain, its missing parts supplied by reference TRBV15 and TRBJ2-5, is DAMVIQNPRYQVTQFGKPVTLSCSQTLNHNVMYWYQQKSSQAPKLLFHYYDKDFNNEADTPDNFQSRRPNTSFCFLDIRSPGLGDTAMYLCATSSTVLQETQYFGPGTRLLVL.

This clonotype was recorded at least ten times. The gene calls are TRBV6-2 or TRBV6-3 and TRBJ1-2, with TRBD1 as a possible D gene (5 bases). V lost 8 bases and J lost 4, with 14 bases in between. CDR3 length: 13 residues. CDR1 and CDR2 (germline): MNHEY, SVGEGT. The CDR3 region has the DNA TGTGCCAGCTCCGCCAGGGTCGGCTATGGCTACACCTTC. Its translation: CASSARVGYGYTF.

This clonotype occurred a few times. V is TRBV6-5 and J is TRBJ1-5; D is unclear. V lost 4 bases and J lost 4, with 14 bases in between. The germline CDR1 and CDR2 sequences are MNHEY and SVGAGI. The CDR3 is 15 amino acids. CDR3: CASSSHDQMNQPQHF. The CDR3 DNA sequence: TGTGCCAGCAGTTCCCACGACCAAATGAATCAGCCCCAGCATTTT.

V and J are TRBV5-1 and TRBJ1-4; D gene ambiguous. With 0 bases removed from V and 0 bases from J, the gap between germline ends came to 12 bases. This CDR3 region has 17 residues. CDR1 is SGHRS, CDR2 YFSETQ, per germline. CDR3 bases: TGCGCCAGCAGCTTGGCCTGGGTGGCTGCAACTAATGAAAAACTGTTTTTT. This encodes CASSLAWVAATNEKLFF. The variable domain in full, with the rest retrieved from reference TRBV5-1 and TRBJ1-4, is KAGVTQTPRYLIKTRGQQVTLSCSPISGHRSVSWYQQTPGQGLQFLFEYFSETQRNKGNFPGRFSGRQFSNSRSEMNVSTLELGDSALYLCASSLAWVAATNEKLFFGSGTQLSVL.

The rearrangement links TRBV9 to TRBJ1-2, with TRBD1 matching 7 bases. V was pared by 4 bases and J by 7 bases, with 7 bases of the junction left unmatched. The CDR3 consists of 13 residues. The V gene's germline CDR1 is SGDLS and CDR2 YYNGEE. Here the CDR3 reads CASSRRQGSGYTF. Here the CDR3 DNA reads TGTGCCAGCAGCAGACGACAGGGTTCTGGCTACACCTTC.

The rearrangement links TRBV28 to TRBJ1-2; no firm D call. Germline V gene data show CDR1 as MDHEN and CDR2 as SYDVKM. This CDR3 contains 16 residues. Trimming took off 4 bases at V and 0 bases at J, with 15 bases between the two ends. The CDR3 nucleotides are TGTGCCAGCAGTTCGCCGGACGGAAGCGCTAACTATGGCTACACCTTC. Its protein product is CASSSPDGSANYGYTF.

This clonotype was detected ten times or more. The chain combines TRBV20-1 with TRBJ2-3; 8 positions match TRBD1. After removal of 5 bases from V and 5 bases from J, the junction contained 12 bases not matched to a gene. Germline V gene lookup returns CDR1 DFQATT and CDR2 SNEGSKA (reference sequence). The CDR3 consists of 15 residues. In DNA, the CDR3 is TGCAGTGCTCGCATTAGACAGGGGTCGGGAGATACGCAGTATTTT. Its protein product is CSARIRQGSGDTQYF.

This rearrangement joins TRBV5-1 to TRBJ1-3; D is possibly TRBD1 (5 bases). CDR3 length equals 16 residues. Per the germline V gene, CDR1 is SGHRS and CDR2 is YFSETQ. V was trimmed by 0 bases and J by 4 bases, leaving 14 bases between them. CDR3 region: CASSLDPGYTGNTIYF. The CDR3, as DNA: TGCGCCAGCAGCTTGGACCCAGGGTATACCGGAAACACCATATATTTT.

This chain links TRBV7-2 with TRBJ1-5; 7 nucleotides agree with TRBD1. V dropped 5 bases and J dropped 4; count of bases not matched to a gene: 5. Germline CDR1 reads SGHTA; CDR2 reads FQGNSA. This CDR3 contains 14 residues. The CDR3 DNA sequence: TGTGCCAGCAGCGCCAGACAGGGAAATCAGCCCCAGCATTTT. Translated, it gives CASSARQGNQPQHF.

At least ten counts were recorded for this clonotype. This sequence joins TRBV5-1 and TRBJ2-1; 10 bases line up with TRBD2. The CDR3 has 16 amino acids. Germline CDR1 SGHRS, CDR2 YFSETQ. Losses at the gene ends were 0 bases for V and 4 bases for J; bases not matched to a gene: 4. The CDR3 DNA reads TGCGCCAGCAGCTTGGATAGCGGGGGGCTTTACAATGAGCAGTTCTTC. Amino acids: CASSLDSGGLYNEQFF.

At least ten counts were recorded for this clonotype. This chain joins TRBV5-1 and TRBJ2-3, with TRBD2 matching over 7 bases. There are 18 residues in the CDR3. The V segment lost 0 bases and the J segment 0 bases; nucleotides outside the gene matches: 10. In germline, CDR1 is SGHRS, CDR2 YFSETQ. This CDR3 is CASSLALYASGSTDTQYF. For the CDR3, the DNA is TGCGCCAGCAGCTTGGCGTTATATGCTAGCGGTAGCACAGATACGCAGTATTTT.

This clonotype was found a few times. The chain employs TRBV20-1 and TRBJ2-7, with TRBD1 matching 8 bases. The V and J ends lost 6 bases and 2 bases, in that order; junction bases with no gene match: 6. CDR3 length: 13 residues. The germline V gene has CDR1 DFQATT and CDR2 SNEGSKA (reference sequence). The CDR3 nucleotides read TGCAGTGCCGTGGACAGGGCCACCTACGAGCAGTACGTC. It translates to CSAVDRATYEQYV.

This clonotype was observed a handful of times. In DNA form, the CDR3 reads TGCAGTGCTAGACCAGACTTGAATCAGCCCCAGCATTTT. It yields the protein CSARPDLNQPQHF. The chain couples TRBV20-1 to TRBJ1-5; D uncertain. V lost 2 bases and J lost 4, with 9 bases in between. Germline CDR1 reads DFQATT; CDR2 reads SNEGSKA (reference sequence). The CDR3 sequence is 13 residues long.

This sequence joins TRBV6-2 or TRBV6-3 and TRBJ2-1; no definite D call. V shed 6 bases and J shed 7 bases, with 10 bases lying between them. The CDR3 has 12 residues. Germline V lookup: CDR1 MNHEY, CDR2 SVGEGT. The CDR3 loop is CASSPMGNEQFF. As DNA, the CDR3 is TGTGCCAGCAGCCCTATGGGAAATGAGCAGTTCTTC.

The gene calls are TRBV11-2 and TRBJ2-7; D is unclear. The CDR3 runs to 14 residues. V gave up 0 bases and J gave up 2 bases, with 8 bases separating them. Germline loops: CDR1 SGHAT, CDR2 FQNNGV. The CDR3: CASSLERNPYEQYF. The CDR3 DNA is TGTGCCAGCAGCTTAGAACGGAATCCCTACGAGCAGTACTTC.

The table lists this clonotype with a few counts. This chain joins TRBV7-2 and TRBJ2-4; TRBD1 matches 7 bases. V trimming: 6 bases; J trimming: 8 bases; junction bases outside the gene matches: 7. The CDR3 runs to 13 residues. Germline CDR1 is SGHTA and CDR2 is FQGNSA. The CDR3: CASRLQGRDIQYF. The CDR3 DNA sequence: TGTGCCAGCAGGTTACAGGGGCGGGACATTCAGTACTTC.

This clonotype was recorded at least ten times. This sequence joins TRBV11-2 and TRBJ2-5; the D is unclear. In germline, CDR1 is SGHAT, CDR2 FQNNGV. The CDR3 runs 14 residues. Trimming removed 5 bases from V and 1 base from J, with 11 bases in between. CDR3 sequence: CASSLGPSQETQYF. CDR3 DNA sequence: TGTGCCAGCAGCCTGGGCCCCTCCCAAGAGACCCAGTACTTC.

CDR3 sequence reads: CASSMGMWGILTNTEAFF. DNA for the CDR3: TGTGCCAGTAGTATGGGAATGTGGGGCATACTCACGAACACTGAAGCTTTCTTT. The J gene is TRBJ1-1, the V gene TRBV19, with D possibly matching TRBD1 (5 bases). V lost 3 bases and J lost 1, with 21 bases in between. Germline-derived CDR1 and CDR2 are LNHDA and SQIVND (reference sequence). This CDR3 contains 18 residues.

This clonotype occurred many times. The V and J genes are TRBV4-3 and TRBJ2-3, with D maybe TRBD1 (7 bases). The CDR3 loop spans 17 amino acids. CDR1 and CDR2 (germline): LGHNA, YSLEER. Trimming removed 0 bases at V and 4 bases at J, with 17 bases between. CDR3 DNA: TGCGCCAGCAGCCAAGATCTGGCCAGGGGGGTACCAGATACGCAGTATTTT. This gives the protein CASSQDLARGVPDTQYF.

The sample holds a few counts of this clonotype. This chain uses TRBV12-3 or TRBV12-4 with TRBJ2-5; weak D call: TRBD2 (7 bases). Trimming left V 3 bases short and J 5 bases short, with 16 bases between. CDR3 length: 15 residues. The CDR3 spells CASSFVVGGPETQYF. For the CDR3, the DNA is TGTGCCAGCAGTTTTGTGGTGGGGGGGCCGGAGACCCAGTACTTC.

This clonotype was detected a few times. V gene TRBV12-3 or TRBV12-4 combines with J gene TRBJ2-1; no clear D. V was shortened by 2 bases and J by 11 bases, with 13 bases between the two germline ends. The CDR3 contains 13 residues. The DNA for the CDR3 is TGTGCCAGCAGTTTAACACTACCGGGCCAGCAGTTCTTC. As protein: CASSLTLPGQQFF.

This clonotype was seen a handful of times. The CDR3 loop is CASSLKARAHNRDTQYF. CDR3 DNA sequence: TGTGCCAGCTCACTGAAGGCCAGGGCGCACAACAGAGATACGCAGTATTTT. The chain employs TRBV18 and TRBJ2-3; perhaps TRBD1 as D (5 bases). V lost 4 bases and J lost 5, with 22 bases in between. Per the germline V gene, CDR1 is KGHSH and CDR2 is LQKENI. The CDR3 is made up of 17 amino acids.

The chain recombines TRBV5-8 with TRBJ1-2; unclear D gene. Trimming removed 2 bases at V and 0 bases at J, with 8 bases between. This CDR3 is 14 amino acids long. From germline, CDR1 is SGHTS and CDR2 YDEGEE. The CDR3 loop is CASSFRAANYGYTF. CDR3 DNA: TGTGCCAGCAGCTTTAGGGCCGCTAACTATGGCTACACCTTC.

This chain links TRBV12-5 with TRBJ1-2, with D hard to call. The CDR3 is made up of 14 amino acids. CDR1 and CDR2 from the germline V gene are LGHNT and FRNRAP. Trimming took 3 bases from V and 3 from J, leaving 11 bases between them. DNA of the CDR3: TGTGCTAGTGGTTTTTCGGGTGAGGACTATGGCTACACCTTC. Its translation: CASGFSGEDYGYTF. The variable domain in full, completed from reference TRBV12-5 and TRBJ1-2, reads DARVTQTPRHKVTEMGQEVTMRCQPILGHNTVFWYRQTMMQGLELLAYFRNRAPLDDSGMPKDRFSAEMPDATLATLKIQPSEPRDSAVYFCASGFSGEDYGYTFGSGTRLTVV.

This clonotype was found many times. V is TRBV15 and J is TRBJ2-5; D call uncertain. This CDR3 has 12 amino acids. V lost 0 bases and J lost 5, with 4 bases in between. From germline, CDR1 is LNHNV and CDR2 YYDKDF (reference sequence). CDR3 amino acids: CATSRDLETQYF. As DNA, the CDR3 is TGTGCCACCAGCAGAGATTTGGAGACCCAGTACTTC.

The rearrangement uses TRBV7-9 and TRBJ2-1; TRBD2 is a possible D gene (6 bases). V was shortened by 4 bases and J by 3 bases, with 19 bases between the two germline ends. Germline V gene data show CDR1 as SEHNR and CDR2 as FQNEAQ (reference sequence). This CDR3 contains 17 residues. This CDR3 reads CASSSNDLAQGYNEQFF. CDR3 coding DNA: TGTGCCAGCAGCTCCAATGATCTAGCGCAAGGCTACAATGAGCAGTTCTTC. Using reference TRBV7-9 and TRBJ2-1 for the parts outside the CDR3, the full variable domain is DTGVSQNPRHKITKRGQNVTFRCDPISEHNRLYWYRQTLGQGPEFLTYFQNEAQLEKSRLLSDRFSAERPKGSFSTLEIQRTEQGDSAMYLCASSSNDLAQGYNEQFFGPGTRLTVL.

This clonotype appeared a few times. The chain employs TRBV7-9 and TRBJ2-3, with 15 bases identical to TRBD2. From germline, CDR1 is SEHNR and CDR2 FQNEAQ (reference sequence). V gave up 5 bases and J gave up 5 bases; unmatched junction bases: 8. The length of the CDR3 is 17 residues. CDR3 loop: CASSPPGLAGGQDTQYF. The CDR3, as DNA: TGTGCCAGCAGCCCTCCGGGACTAGCGGGGGGACAAGATACGCAGTATTTT. The full variable domain, with the rest looked up from reference TRBV7-9 and TRBJ2-3, is DTGVSQNPRHKITKRGQNVTFRCDPISEHNRLYWYRQTLGQGPEFLTYFQNEAQLEKSRLLSDRFSAERPKGSFSTLEIQRTEQGDSAMYLCASSPPGLAGGQDTQYFGPGTRLTVL.

The chain is built from TRBV29-1 and TRBJ1-1; 8 bases align to TRBD1. The germline gives CDR1 SQVTM, CDR2 ANQGSEA. The CDR3 runs to 13 residues. V gave up 5 bases and J gave up 3 bases; unmatched junction bases: 5. CDR3 sequence (DNA): TGCAGCGTTCAAGGACAGGGAGACACTGAAGCTTTCTTT. Residues: CSVQGQGDTEAFF.

This clonotype came up once. This may stem from a read error, because a much larger clone lies one nucleotide away. This rearrangement joins TRBV7-6 to TRBJ2-3; D is ambiguous. Germline-derived CDR1 and CDR2 are SGHVS and FNYEAQ. There are 13 residues in the CDR3. Deletions cut 1 base from V and 6 bases from J, with 8 bases between. Here the CDR3 DNA reads TGTGCCAGCAGCTTAGGGGCCCGGGATACGCAGTATTTT. This translates into CASSLGARDTQYF. Drawing the rest from reference TRBV7-6 and TRBJ2-3, the complete variable domain is GAGVSQSPRYKVTKRGQDVALRCDPISGHVSLYWYRQALGQGPEFLTYFNYEAQQDKSGLPNDRFSAERPEGSISTLTIQRTEQRDSAMYRCASSLGARDTQYFGPGTRLTVL.

The table lists this clonotype with a few counts. V gene TRBV5-1 combines with J gene TRBJ2-2; perhaps TRBD1 as D (6 bases). Germline V lookup: CDR1 SGHRS, CDR2 YFSETQ. V dropped 0 bases and J dropped 3 bases, with 12 bases sitting between them. The length of the CDR3 is 16 residues. CDR3 nucleotides: TGCGCCAGCAGCTTGGGCTACAGGGTTCACACCGGGGAGCTGTTTTTT. As protein: CASSLGYRVHTGELFF.

The chain combines TRBV19 with TRBJ1-4; 9 bases are shared with TRBD1. CDR1 and CDR2 (germline): LNHDA, SQIVND (reference sequence). The V and J ends lost 9 bases and 11 bases, in that order; junction bases with no gene match: 13. The CDR3 is 14 residues long. The CDR3 region is CASHFDRGTGKLFF. The CDR3 nucleotides are TGTGCCAGCCATTTCGACAGGGGGACCGGCAAACTGTTTTTT.